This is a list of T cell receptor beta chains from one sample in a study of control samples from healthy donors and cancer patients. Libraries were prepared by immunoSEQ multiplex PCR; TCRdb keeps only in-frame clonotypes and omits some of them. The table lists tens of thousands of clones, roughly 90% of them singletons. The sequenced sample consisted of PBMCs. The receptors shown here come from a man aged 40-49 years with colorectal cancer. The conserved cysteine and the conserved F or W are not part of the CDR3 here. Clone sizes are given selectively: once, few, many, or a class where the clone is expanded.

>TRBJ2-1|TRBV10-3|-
AISGLAGRYEQF
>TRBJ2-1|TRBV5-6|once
ASSLITSGRSYNEQF
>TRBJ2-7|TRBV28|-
AAQGPNSYEQY
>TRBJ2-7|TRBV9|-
ASSWTPGSRSYEQY
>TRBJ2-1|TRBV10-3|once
AISDSSGRASEQF
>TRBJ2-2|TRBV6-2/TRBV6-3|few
ASSFPSVQDRGSTGELF
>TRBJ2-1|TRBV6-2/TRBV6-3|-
ASSSGQAYNEQF
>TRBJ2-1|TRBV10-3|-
AIKLAGGNEQF
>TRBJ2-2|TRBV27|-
ASTKRGLAGGDTGELF
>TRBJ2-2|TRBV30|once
AWSVLSGEAGELF
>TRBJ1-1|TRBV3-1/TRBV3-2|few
ASSPSGTLKTEAF
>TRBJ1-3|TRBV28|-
ASSLKAGGIGNTIY
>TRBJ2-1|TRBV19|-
ASSIGVLNEQF
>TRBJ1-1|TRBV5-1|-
ASSPGTTNTEAF
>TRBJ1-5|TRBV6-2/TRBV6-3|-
ASSFSGGNQPQH
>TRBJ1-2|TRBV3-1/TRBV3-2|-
ASSQRRGGGYT
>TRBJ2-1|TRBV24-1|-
ATSDQGQGYNEQF
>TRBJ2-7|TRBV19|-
ASSTQSGTGIEQY
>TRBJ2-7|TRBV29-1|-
SVAPSNHEQY
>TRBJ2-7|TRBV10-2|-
ASSGSGSSYEQY
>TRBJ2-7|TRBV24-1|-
ATSDPQGGLNRGGYEQY
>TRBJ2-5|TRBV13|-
ASSSEDAISETQY
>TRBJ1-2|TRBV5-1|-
ASSTGQGNYGYT
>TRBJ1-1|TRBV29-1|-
SVRRGIGTEAF
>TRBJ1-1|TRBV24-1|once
ATSDPRGTEAF
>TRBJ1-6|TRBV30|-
AWNSGTGGSPLH
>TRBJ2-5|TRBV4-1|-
ASSPVTGQETQY
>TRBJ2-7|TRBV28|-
ASSLGYPYEQY
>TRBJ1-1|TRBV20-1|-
SASRGSGEAF
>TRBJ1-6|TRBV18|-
ASSPGQGVAPLH
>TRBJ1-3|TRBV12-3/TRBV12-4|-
ASSLGGNTIY
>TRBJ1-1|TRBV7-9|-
ASFRPRGRGNTEAF
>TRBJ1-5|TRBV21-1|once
ASSKIPVRPGSNQPQH
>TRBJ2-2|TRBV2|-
ASSEPPAELF
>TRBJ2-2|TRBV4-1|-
ASSQWWPGELF
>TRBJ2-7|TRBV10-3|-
AISEITSYEQY
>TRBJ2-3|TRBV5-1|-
ASSLASAPRGTDTQY
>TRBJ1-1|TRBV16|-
ASSHPGVGGNTEAF
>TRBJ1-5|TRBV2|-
ASSDAVGQHSNQPQH
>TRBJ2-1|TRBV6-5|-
ASSYRGQSSYNEQF
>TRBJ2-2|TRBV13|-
ATAREGGRYTGELF
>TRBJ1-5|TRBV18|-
ASSPTATRAAGIRNQPQH